The 21 T cell receptor beta chains listed next were all sequenced from one sample in a study of shared clonotypes between healthy human individuals. TCRdb's copy holds only in-frame clones and misses some; the assay was immunoSEQ multiplex PCR. The table lists around 510,000 clones, 95% to 97% of them singletons. Sequences were obtained from naive CD4+ T cells sorted from blood. The subset here: CD45RA+ positively selected. The receptors here all came from a woman in her thirties in good health.

The rearrangement joins TRBV28 to TRBJ1-1, with D hard to call. The CDR3 length is 15 residues. CDR1 is MDHEN, CDR2 SYDVKM, per germline. Trimming cost V 6 bases and J 1 base, with 15 bases left between them. CDR3 protein: CASRQDFRSNTEAFF. The DNA for the CDR3 is TGTGCCAGCAGGCAGGACTTCCGATCGAACACTGAAGCTTTCTTT.

V is TRBV15 and J is TRBJ2-3, with TRBD2 matching 8 bases. The CDR3 contains 17 residues. Germline V gene lookup returns CDR1 LNHNV and CDR2 YYDKDF (reference sequence). Losses at the gene ends were 0 bases for V and 3 bases for J; bases not matched to a gene: 8. CDR3 sequence reads: CATSRDTISGMTDTQYF. DNA for the CDR3: TGTGCCACCAGCAGAGACACGATTAGCGGGATGACAGATACGCAGTATTTT.

This clone was seen just once. The chain's CDR3 is CAISGSHGTEAFF. CDR3 in DNA: TGTGCCATCAGTGGATCCCACGGCACTGAAGCTTTCTTT. V and J are TRBV10-3 and TRBJ1-1, with no clear D. The CDR3 spans 13 residues. Deletions cut 4 bases from V and 4 bases from J, with 10 bases between. Germline values: CDR1 ENHRY, CDR2 SYGVKD.

V gene TRBV7-9 combines with J gene TRBJ2-1; D gene ambiguous. The CDR3 loop spans 14 amino acids. The V end was cut by 1 base, the J end by 8 bases, with 12 bases between. The V gene's germline CDR1 is SEHNR and CDR2 FQNEAQ (reference sequence). CDR3 region: CASSLVSGIDEQFF. CDR3 DNA: TGTGCCAGCAGCTTAGTTTCAGGCATCGATGAGCAGTTCTTC.

The gene calls are TRBV10-1 and TRBJ2-1, with TRBD2 matching 10 bases. Germline values: CDR1 WNHNN, CDR2 SYGVQD (reference sequence). The CDR3 totals 15 residues. J was trimmed by 8 bases and V by 0 bases; bases with no gene match: 4. CDR3 DNA: TGCGCCAGCAGTGAGTCGTCTAGCGGGAGCGATGAGCAGTTCTTC. It yields the protein CASSESSSGSDEQFF.

The chain uses TRBV2 and TRBJ1-2, with a tentative D call TRBD1 (5 bases). Looked up from germline, CDR1 is SNHLY and CDR2 is FYNNEI. The length of the CDR3 is 13 residues. Trimming removed 3 bases at V and 5 bases at J, with 10 bases between. CDR3 in DNA: TGTGCCAGCAGTGATGGCAGGGCTTATGGCTACACCTTC. The encoded protein is CASSDGRAYGYTF.

CDR3 protein: CASSPQRGTGELFF. Here the CDR3 DNA reads TGTGCCAGCAGTCCCCAGCGGGGAACCGGGGAGCTGTTTTTT. The chain joins TRBV27 to TRBJ2-2; 7 bases map to TRBD2. CDR3 size: 14 residues. Germline trimming cut 5 bases from V and 5 bases from J; bases unmatched to any gene: 5. Germline CDR1 is MNHEY and CDR2 is SMNVEV (reference sequence).

The chain has TRBV27 and TRBJ1-1; D may be TRBD1 (6 bases). Between the trimmed V and J ends, which lost 6 bases and 3 bases, there was a span of 14 bases. This CDR3 has 14 amino acids. Germline-derived CDR1 and CDR2 are MNHEY and SMNVEV (reference sequence). The CDR3 region has the DNA TGTGCCAGCAGGTCCACAGGGTTACACACTGAAGCTTTCTTT. This gives the protein CASRSTGLHTEAFF.

V and J are TRBV4-1 and TRBJ1-1; D may be TRBD1 (5 bases). Germline loops: CDR1 MGHRA, CDR2 YSYEKL. Trimming shortened V by 5 bases and J by 0 bases, and 13 bases separated the two germline ends. The CDR3 loop spans 15 amino acids. The CDR3 DNA is TGCGCCAGCAGCACCTACTCAGGGATGAACACTGAAGCTTTCTTT. This codes for CASSTYSGMNTEAFF.

The V gene is TRBV11-2, the J gene TRBJ2-6; tentative D call: TRBD2 (5 bases). The CDR3 loop spans 17 amino acids. Trimming pared 3 bases from V and 0 bases from J, leaving 12 bases between. The germline gives CDR1 SGHAT, CDR2 FQNNGV. The CDR3 sequence: CASSFRADDSGANVLTF. For the CDR3, the DNA is TGTGCCAGCAGCTTTAGAGCGGACGACTCTGGGGCCAACGTCCTGACTTTC.

The V call is TRBV5-1, the J call TRBJ2-7; 7 bases map to TRBD2. This CDR3 comprises 16 residues. Trimming at V came to 0 bases and at J to 0 bases, leaving 6 bases not matched to a gene. Per the germline V gene, CDR1 is SGHRS and CDR2 is YFSETQ. In DNA, the CDR3 is TGCGCCAGCAGCTTGGCCGGGACTATTAGCTCCTACGAGCAGTACTTC. Its translation: CASSLAGTISSYEQYF. Full variable domain (rest looked up from reference TRBV5-1 and TRBJ2-7): KAGVTQTPRYLIKTRGQQVTLSCSPISGHRSVSWYQQTPGQGLQFLFEYFSETQRNKGNFPGRFSGRQFSNSRSEMNVSTLELGDSALYLCASSLAGTISSYEQYFGPGTRLTVT.

The rearrangement links TRBV25-1 to TRBJ2-1; TRBD2 agrees at 11 bases. Germline CDR1 MGHDK, CDR2 SYGVNS. The CDR3 contains 18 residues. J gave up 8 bases and V 1 base, and 13 bases lay outside the gene matches. In DNA, the CDR3 is TGTGCCAGCAGTGAATTTTTTAGGCTAGCGGGAGGAACCCATGAGCAGTTCTTC. Residues: CASSEFFRLAGGTHEQFF.

This chain connects TRBV2 to TRBJ1-4, with TRBD1 matching over 8 bases. The CDR3 loop spans 14 amino acids. Per the germline V gene, CDR1 is SNHLY and CDR2 is FYNNEI. V lost 6 bases, J lost 8 bases, and 8 bases stayed unmatched. This chain's CDR3 is CASRPGQGGEKLFF. CDR3 coding DNA: TGTGCCAGCAGACCTGGACAGGGTGGCGAAAAACTGTTTTTT.

V gene TRBV7-2 combines with J gene TRBJ1-5; D uncertain. The length of the CDR3 is 15 residues. Germline V CDR1 and CDR2: SGHTA, FQGNSA. The V and J ends lost 1 base and 3 bases respectively, with 10 bases between them. The CDR3 DNA sequence: TGTGCCAGCAGCTTAGGGGAGGGTATCAATCAGCCCCAGCATTTT. Encoded protein: CASSLGEGINQPQHF.

The V call is TRBV18, the J call TRBJ2-7; weak D call: TRBD2 (6 bases). The CDR3 is 15 amino acids. V was shortened by 3 bases and J by 5 bases, with 17 bases between the two germline ends. Germline V gene data show CDR1 as KGHSH and CDR2 as LQKENI. DNA of the CDR3: TGTGCCAGCTCACCGGGAGGTGGTGTAGGGAACGAGCAGTACTTC. As protein: CASSPGGGVGNEQYF.

The chain uses TRBV4-2 and TRBJ2-7, with 8 bases aligning to TRBD2. J was trimmed by 2 bases and V by 4 bases; bases with no gene match: 7. The CDR3 contains 15 residues. Germline lookup yields CDR1 LGHNA and CDR2 YNFKEQ. CDR3 in amino acids: CASSPSGSGAYEQYF. The CDR3 DNA reads as TGTGCCAGCAGCCCGTCGGGTAGCGGGGCCTACGAGCAGTACTTC.

This rearrangement joins TRBV5-1 to TRBJ2-3; D remains ambiguous. Germline-derived CDR1 and CDR2 are SGHRS and YFSETQ. V lost 0 bases and J lost 5, with 10 bases in between. CDR3 length: 14 residues. CDR3 nucleotides: TGCGCCAGCAGCTTGGCCCGCCTCCTAGATACGCAGTATTTT. Amino acid sequence: CASSLARLLDTQYF.

The gene calls are TRBV28 and TRBJ2-7; TRBD1 aligns across 8 bases. Trimming cost V 8 bases and J 7 bases; bases outside gene matches: 16. Germline V CDR1 and CDR2: MDHEN, SYDVKM. The CDR3 covers 15 residues. The CDR3 region has the DNA TGTGCCAGCCCCCCGACAGGGGAATCGAGCTATGAGCAGTACTTC. This sequence encodes CASPPTGESSYEQYF. Based on the CDR3 plus reference TRBV28 and TRBJ2-7, the full variable domain is DVKVTQSSRYLVKRTGEKVFLECVQDMDHENMFWYRQDPGLGLRLIYFSYDVKMKEKGDIPEGYSVSREKKERFSLILESASTNQTSMYLCASPPTGESSYEQYFGPGTRLTVT.

The genes are TRBV5-1 and TRBJ2-3; no reliable D call. Germline CDR1 is SGHRS and CDR2 is YFSETQ. The CDR3 is 13 amino acids. Trimming pared 0 bases from V and 5 bases from J, leaving 7 bases between. This chain's CDR3 is CASSLGPGDTQYF. The CDR3 nucleotides read TGCGCCAGCAGCTTGGGGCCGGGAGATACGCAGTATTTT.

The CDR3 loop is CATSLAGSYNEQFF. DNA for the CDR3: TGTGCCACCTCGCTAGCGGGGAGCTACAATGAGCAGTTCTTC. The V gene is TRBV28, the J gene TRBJ2-1; 9 bases line up with TRBD2. In germline, CDR1 is MDHEN, CDR2 SYDVKM. The V and J ends lost 10 bases and 3 bases, in that order; junction bases with no gene match: 7. The CDR3 loop spans 14 amino acids.

This clone appeared a single time. Here the CDR3 reads CASSSLGLTYNEQFF. The CDR3 DNA follows: TGTGCCAGCAGCTCCCTGGGCTTAACCTACAATGAGCAGTTCTTC. This rearrangement joins TRBV5-5 to TRBJ2-1; D call uncertain. The V gene lost 3 bases and the J gene lost 2 bases, with 12 bases spanning the gap. The germline V gene encodes CDR1 SGHKS and CDR2 YYEKEE (reference sequence). CDR3 size: 15 residues.